A selection of T cell receptor beta chains follows, all from one sample in a study of shared clonotypes between healthy human individuals. The protocol was immunoSEQ multiplex PCR, while the TCRdb copy is restricted to in-frame clones and leaves out a portion. The data show about 700,000 clones, with around 67% seen just once and 1.5% to 2% held by the top ten. The sequencing input was memory CD4+ T cells sorted from blood. The receptors were sampled from a woman aged 25 to 39 in good health. Each CDR3 is given with its conserved first and last residue. D genes are given only for firm matches. For some rows the clone size is stated as once, few or many, or as a class when expanded; others skip it.

d_call clone_size j_call v_call cdr3_nt cdr3_aa
TRBD1 many TRBJ2-7 TRBV6-6 TGTGCCAGCAGTCTCCAGGGGGCCTACGAGCAGTACTTC CASSLQGAYEQYF
- - TRBJ2-3 TRBV4-2 TGTGCCAGCAGCCAAGTTTCTCAGCGGGTGATTGCAGATACGCAGTATTTT CASSQVSQRVIADTQYF
- - TRBJ2-3 TRBV5-1 TGCGCCAGCAGCTTCGGGCTCAGCACAGATACGCAGTATTTT CASSFGLSTDTQYF
- - TRBJ1-5 TRBV6-1 TGTGCCAGCAGTAGACCCGGGACGGGCGGGGGGCCCCAGCATTTT CASSRPGTGGGPQHF
- - TRBJ2-7 TRBV19 TGTGCCAGTAACTACAGGGTTCCCATCGAGCAGTACTTC CASNYRVPIEQYF
TRBD2 few TRBJ2-1 TRBV5-1 TGCGCCAGCAGCTTGAAAGCGGGGGCCGGGGATGTTGAGCAGTTCTTC CASSLKAGAGDVEQFF
TRBD2 - TRBJ2-1 TRBV19 TGTGCCAGTAGTGGAGGGACTAGGAGGGGTGAGCAGTTCTTC CASSGGTRRGEQFF
TRBD1 - TRBJ2-1 TRBV5-1 TGCGCCAGCAGCCTGCAGGGGGAGTCACGGAATGAGCAGTTCTTC CASSLQGESRNEQFF
TRBD2 - TRBJ2-3 TRBV4-1 TGCGCCAGCAGCCAAGATCGTGTAGCGGGAGTGAAAGATACGCAGTATTTT CASSQDRVAGVKDTQYF
- - TRBJ2-7 TRBV5-6 TGTGCCAGCAGCTTCTTAACAGGCACTAAATACGAGCAGTACTTC CASSFLTGTKYEQYF
TRBD2 - TRBJ2-1 TRBV10-3 TGTGCCATAAAATACGGGACTAGCGGGTTTGATGAGCAGTTCTTC CAIKYGTSGFDEQFF
TRBD2 - TRBJ2-3 TRBV9 TGTGCCAGCAGCGTAGAACTAGCGGGAGTCTCAGATACGCAGTATTTT CASSVELAGVSDTQYF
TRBD2 - TRBJ2-3 TRBV4-1 TGCGCCAGCAGCCAAGATCTACTAGCGGGAGGGTACGGCACAGATACGCAGTATTTT CASSQDLLAGGYGTDTQYF
- - TRBJ1-1 TRBV7-9 TGTGCCAGCAGCTTACAGGGTGGAGGTACTGAAGCTTTCTTT CASSLQGGGTEAFF
TRBD2 - TRBJ2-2 TRBV28 TGTGCCAGCAGTTTACCCAGCGGGGGTTCCCCCCACACCGGGGAGCTGTTTTTT CASSLPSGGSPHTGELFF
TRBD2 - TRBJ2-3 TRBV19 TGTGCCAGTAGTATAGTGAGCCTAGCGGGAGTAGTGGATACGCAGTATTTT CASSIVSLAGVVDTQYF
TRBD1 once TRBJ2-5 TRBV19 TGTGCCAGTAGTACGACAGGGGGAGAGACCCAGTACTTC CASSTTGGETQYF
- - TRBJ1-1 TRBV6-5 TGTGCCAGCAGTTCGGGGGTCTGGACTGAAGCTTTCTTT CASSSGVWTEAFF
- - TRBJ1-5 TRBV28 TGTGCCAGCAGTCCCGGGGGAGATGGCAATCAGCCCCAGCATTTT CASSPGGDGNQPQHF
- many TRBJ2-1 TRBV6-5 TGTGCCAGCAGTTACTCAACAGGGAATAATGAGCAGTTCTTC CASSYSTGNNEQFF
- - TRBJ1-5 TRBV19 TGTGCCAGTAGTACTCTAGGGGACGGACACAATCAGCCCCAGCATTTT CASSTLGDGHNQPQHF
TRBD2 - TRBJ2-3 TRBV7-8 TGTGCCACCCGGGAGGGAAGGGCAGATACGCAGTATTTT CATREGRADTQYF
- - TRBJ1-3 TRBV30 TGTGCCTGGAGTGTATTTCGTCTCCCAGGGGACCTGGGAAACACCATATATTTT CAWSVFRLPGDLGNTIYF
- few TRBJ1-5 TRBV27 TGTGCCAGCAGTTTGGAGGGACCCTATCAGCCCCAGCATTTT CASSLEGPYQPQHF
- - TRBJ2-7 TRBV2 TGTGCCAGCACCGTAAGGTCCTACGAGCAGTACTTC CASTVRSYEQYF
- - TRBJ2-7 TRBV13 TGTGCCAGCAGCCCCCGGGAGAGTTCCTACGAGCAGTACTTC CASSPRESSYEQYF
- - TRBJ2-2 TRBV2 TGTGCCAGCAGTCCCACCGGGGAGCTGTTTTTT CASSPTGELFF
- - TRBJ2-7 TRBV7-9 TGTGCCAGCAACTTAGGTCCCGCGACAGGCCACGGTTCTGGCGAGCAGTACTTC CASNLGPATGHGSGEQYF
- few TRBJ2-1 TRBV4-2 TGTGCCAGCAGCTTGGTGTCTTTGGGGTCCTACAATGAGCAGTTCTTC CASSLVSLGSYNEQFF
TRBD1 - TRBJ2-5 TRBV11-2 TGTGCCAGCAGCCAAAACACAGGGGCCCAAGAGACCCAGTACTTC CASSQNTGAQETQYF
TRBD2 - TRBJ2-3 TRBV25-1 TGTGCCAGCACCGAGACTAGCGGGACCTATACGCAGTATTTT CASTETSGTYTQYF
TRBD2 - TRBJ2-7 TRBV19 TGTGCCAGTACCGTGACGGGGGGCTACGAGCAGTACTTC CASTVTGGYEQYF
TRBD1 - TRBJ1-1 TRBV2 TGTGCCAGCAGAGCTGACAGGGGGTCTGAAGCTTTCTTT CASRADRGSEAFF
- - TRBJ2-5 TRBV14 TGTGCCAGCAGCTGGGGAATAGTCGAAGAGACCCAGTACTTC CASSWGIVEETQYF
TRBD2 - TRBJ2-1 TRBV5-4 TGTGCCAGCAGCGTAAGCGGGAGTCAAGACAATGAGCAGTTCTTC CASSVSGSQDNEQFF
- many TRBJ1-1 TRBV6-1 TGTGCCAGCAGTGGAAGGGGTAGAGGCACTGAAGCTTTCTTT CASSGRGRGTEAFF
- - TRBJ2-2 TRBV19 TGTGCCAGTAGTATACCGGGACTTGACACCGGGGAGCTGTTTTTT CASSIPGLDTGELFF
- few TRBJ1-1 TRBV6-6 TGTGCCAGCAGTCCGGGGCTGAACACTGAAGCTTTCTTT CASSPGLNTEAFF
TRBD1 - TRBJ2-1 TRBV4-2 TGTGCCAGCAGCTATGGGCAGGGGGCGAGTAATGAGCAGTTCTTC CASSYGQGASNEQFF
- once TRBJ1-3 TRBV5-6 TGTGCCAGCAGCTTGAACAGGGTATCTGGAAACACCATATATTTT CASSLNRVSGNTIYF
- once TRBJ2-1 TRBV25-1 TGTGCCAGCAGTGAAACCCCACAGGATGGCTACAATGAGCAGTTCTTC CASSETPQDGYNEQFF